The clone carrying this T cell receptor beta chain is a singleton in its sample. Survey-level immunoSEQ sequencing profiled the TCR beta repertoire. Using immunoSEQ multiplex PCR, the repertoire was profiled, and TCRdb retains in-frame clones only, with some absent. The sample yields around 49,000 clones, 90% to 95% seen once. The V gene lost 0 bases and the J gene lost 1 base, with 13 bases spanning the gap. Germline CDR1 and CDR2: SGDLS and YYNGEE. The CDR3 runs to 16 residues. The sequence was obtained from a man aged 40-49 years with rheumatoid arthritis. Sequencing input: PBMCs. This rearrangement joins TRBV9 to TRBJ1-2, with D possibly TRBD1 on 5 matching bases. The CDR3 loop reads CASSVADEGLNYGYTF. The CDR3 DNA follows: TGTGCCAGCAGCGTAGCTGATGAGGGGCTTAACTATGGCTACACCTTC. The full variable domain, its missing parts supplied by reference TRBV9 and TRBJ1-2, is DSGVTQTPKHLITATGQRVTLRCSPRSGDLSVYWYQQSLDQGLQFLIQYYNGEERAKGNILERFSAQQFPDLHSELNLSSLELGDSALYFCASSVADEGLNYGYTFGSGTRLTVV.